A single sample is the source of the 12 T cell receptor beta chains below, sequenced in a study of blood T cell repertoires in COVID-19. The assay was immunoSEQ multiplex PCR, and TCRdb's table has in-frame clones only and misses some. The sample has about 230,000 clones; around 85% are singletons. The sequencing input was peripheral blood. These receptors came from a man aged 50 to 59 with COVID-19, enrolled during active disease.

The V gene is TRBV2, the J gene TRBJ2-3, with D possibly being TRBD1 (5 bases). CDR1 is SNHLY and CDR2 is FYNNEI in the germline V gene. V gave up 7 bases and J gave up 0 bases, with 8 bases separating them. The CDR3 has 13 amino acids. CDR3 sequence: CASMPGSTDTQYF. In DNA, the CDR3 is TGTGCCAGCATGCCAGGGAGCACAGATACGCAGTATTTT.

The rearrangement links TRBV27 to TRBJ1-6; TRBD1 matches 7 bases. The CDR3 is 14 amino acids. V lost 6 bases to trimming and J lost 8 bases; unmatched junction nucleotides: 7. Germline CDR1 is MNHEY and CDR2 is SMNVEV (reference sequence). The CDR3 bases are TGTGCCAGCAGATATACAGGGGCGGATTCACCCCTCCACTTT. Translating gives CASRYTGADSPLHF.

The rearrangement uses TRBV5-1 and TRBJ1-5; D may be TRBD1 (6 bases). Germline V lookup: CDR1 SGHRS, CDR2 YFSETQ. The CDR3 loop spans 15 amino acids. Between the trimmed V and J ends, which lost 3 bases and 0 bases, there was a span of 10 bases. In DNA form, the CDR3 reads TGCGCCAGCAGCTCCGGGACATCTAGCAATCAGCCCCAGCATTTT. Translation gives CASSSGTSSNQPQHF.

A remark on this clone: This sample also contains other DNA sequences that code for the same CDR3. The V gene is TRBV6-4, the J gene TRBJ1-6; D perhaps matches TRBD1 (6 bases). This CDR3 is 15 amino acids long. The V end lost 6 bases, the J end lost 0 bases, and 9 bases lay between the germline ends. Germline-derived CDR1 and CDR2 are MRHNA and SNTAGT. The CDR3 region has the DNA TGTGCCAGCAGGCCGGACAGCTCCTATAATTCACCCCTCCACTTT. Protein: CASRPDSSYNSPLHF.

J is TRBJ2-5 and V is TRBV5-1; 8 nucleotides match TRBD1. This CDR3 region has 14 residues. V lost 0 bases and J lost 4; bases outside the gene matches: 2. Germline V gene sequence: CDR1 SGHRS, CDR2 YFSETQ. This chain's CDR3 is CASSLATGAETQYF. CDR3 bases: TGCGCCAGCAGCTTGGCGACAGGGGCAGAGACCCAGTACTTC. Filled out from reference TRBV5-1 and TRBJ2-5, the complete variable domain reads KAGVTQTPRYLIKTRGQQVTLSCSPISGHRSVSWYQQTPGQGLQFLFEYFSETQRNKGNFPGRFSGRQFSNSRSEMNVSTLELGDSALYLCASSLATGAETQYFGPGTRLLVL.

The chain employs TRBV5-1 and TRBJ2-6, with TRBD1 identical over 10 bases. CDR3 size: 18 residues. Trimming took 1 base from V and 9 from J; bases not matched to a gene: 13. Germline CDR1 reads SGHRS; CDR2 reads YFSETQ. The CDR3 reads CASSLRTGGKNGVNVLTF. The DNA of the CDR3 is TGCGCCAGCAGCTTGCGGACAGGGGGAAAAAATGGCGTCAACGTCCTGACTTTC. The whole variable domain, remainder taken from reference TRBV5-1 and TRBJ2-6, is KAGVTQTPRYLIKTRGQQVTLSCSPISGHRSVSWYQQTPGQGLQFLFEYFSETQRNKGNFPGRFSGRQFSNSRSEMNVSTLELGDSALYLCASSLRTGGKNGVNVLTFGAGSRLTVL.

This rearrangement joins TRBV11-2 to TRBJ2-3, with a possible D match to TRBD2 (6 bases). The V end was cut by 1 base, the J end by 4 bases, with 9 bases between. Germline CDR1 reads SGHAT; CDR2 reads FQNNGV. The CDR3 has 14 residues. CDR3 nucleotide sequence: TGTGCCAGCAGCTTAGCACTAGCATCAGATACGCAGTATTTT. It encodes CASSLALASDTQYF.

The V gene is TRBV5-1, the J gene TRBJ1-1; 7 bases fit TRBD1. CDR1 and CDR2 (germline): SGHRS, YFSETQ. V lost 5 bases and J lost 3; bases outside the gene matches: 4. CDR3 length: 13 residues. CDR3 sequence: CASRGQGDTEAFF. The CDR3 DNA sequence: TGCGCCAGCAGGGGGCAGGGGGACACTGAAGCTTTCTTT.

The genes are TRBV10-2 and TRBJ2-1; 10 bases align to TRBD1. Losses at the gene ends were 6 bases for V and 5 bases for J; bases not matched to a gene: 7. Germline V CDR1 and CDR2: WSHSY, SAAADI. This CDR3 comprises 15 residues. Here the CDR3 DNA reads TGCGCCAGCAGCCTCGACAGGGGGCCCAACAATGAGCAGTTCTTC. Its translation is CASSLDRGPNNEQFF.

For the CDR3, the DNA is TGTGCCAGCAGCGCCGCGGGGCAATATGGCTACACCTTC. Protein sequence: CASSAAGQYGYTF. The rearrangement joins TRBV9 to TRBJ1-2; TRBD1 might be the D (5 bases). V lost 3 bases, J lost 5 bases, and 11 bases lay in between. This CDR3 contains 13 residues. Germline CDR1 is SGDLS and CDR2 is YYNGEE. Drawing the rest from reference TRBV9 and TRBJ1-2, the complete variable domain is DSGVTQTPKHLITATGQRVTLRCSPRSGDLSVYWYQQSLDQGLQFLIQYYNGEERAKGNILERFSAQQFPDLHSELNLSSLELGDSALYFCASSAAGQYGYTFGSGTRLTVV.

V usage is TRBV2 and J usage is TRBJ2-7, with D maybe TRBD2 (7 bases). Germline assignment: CDR1 SNHLY and CDR2 FYNNEI. The CDR3 runs 15 residues. V was shortened by 6 bases and J by 1 base, with 16 bases between the two germline ends. CDR3 bases: TGTGCCAGCAGCCCGGCCGGGGGGCTTTCCTACGAGCAGTACTTC. It specifies CASSPAGGLSYEQYF.

The V call is TRBV19, the J call TRBJ2-7; 10 bases are a match to TRBD2. The CDR3 is 14 residues long. CDR1 and CDR2 (germline): LNHDA, SQIVND (reference sequence). The V segment lost 5 bases and the J segment 4 bases; nucleotides outside the gene matches: 5. The CDR3 bases are TGTGCCAGTAGTGCGTTACTAGCGGGGTACGAGCAGTACTTC. It yields the protein CASSALLAGYEQYF.